This T cell receptor beta chain came from a study of shared clonotypes between healthy human individuals. CD45RO negativity and positive selection for CCR7 defined naive CD8 cells, a population that excluded terminally differentiated effector memory CD45RA+ cells. Trimming at V came to 5 bases and at J to 5 bases, leaving 3 bases not matched to a gene. This CDR3 has 14 residues. CDR1 is SGHVS, CDR2 FQNEAQ, per germline. Study results and limitations: When compared with the clonotypes that were shared by all four sorted-subset donors, the non-shared clonotypes turned out to have lower generation probabilities.

Some clones are missing from TCRdb's copy, which holds only in-frame ones; the method was immunoSEQ multiplex PCR. The table includes over 2 million clones, about 95% detected once. About this clone: The antigen remains undetermined.

Sample: naive CD8+ T cells sorted from blood. The receptor's source is a man aged 18 to 35 in good health. The chain carries TRBV7-8 and TRBJ2-7; 13 nucleotides align to TRBD2. The CDR3 region is CASSPGTSGDEQYF. CDR3 DNA sequence: TGTGCCAGCAGCCCTGGGACTAGCGGGGACGAGCAGTACTTC.